The 19 T cell receptor beta chains given below trace back to one sample, sequenced in a study of T cells after posttransplantation cyclophosphamide. The assay was immunoSEQ multiplex PCR, and TCRdb's table has in-frame clones only and misses some. The sample includes 25,000 to 30,000 clones, none of them occurring once. The sequencing sample was made of PBMCs. The receptors here all came from a woman aged 60-75 years in good health, CMV-negative, and a related stem cell transplant donor.

This clone was seen ten or more times. V and J are TRBV2 and TRBJ1-2, with D possibly being TRBD1 (5 bases). CDR3 length: 12 amino acids. V lost 6 bases and J 5 bases, leaving 10 bases between the germline ends. Germline assignment: CDR1 SNHLY and CDR2 FYNNEI. Here the CDR3 DNA reads TGTGCCAGCAGAAAACAGGATTATGGCTACACCTTC. It is translated as CASRKQDYGYTF.

This clone was seen a few times. The chain employs TRBV6-1 and TRBJ2-2; D might be TRBD2 (6 bases). The V end lost 2 bases, the J end lost 4 bases, and 17 bases lay between the germline ends. This CDR3 comprises 17 residues. Germline loops: CDR1 MNHNS, CDR2 SASEGT. CDR3 residues: CASSERPGTPSTGELFF. CDR3 nucleotide sequence: TGTGCCAGCAGTGAACGCCCCGGGACTCCCAGCACCGGGGAGCTGTTTTTT.

The CDR3 nucleotides read TGTGCCAGCAGCCCGGGGTTAGGCAATACGCAGTATTTT. Residues: CASSPGLGNTQYF. V gene TRBV7-3 combines with J gene TRBJ2-3; tentatively, D is TRBD2 (5 bases). The V gene's germline CDR1 is SGHTA and CDR2 FQGTGA. The CDR3 sequence is 13 residues long. Trimming removed 5 bases at V and 7 bases at J, with 13 bases between.

Only a few counts were recorded for this clone. This chain connects TRBV5-1 to TRBJ1-2; 7 bases match TRBD1. Germline assignment: CDR1 SGHRS and CDR2 YFSETQ. This CDR3 has 15 amino acids. The V segment lost 0 bases and the J segment 2 bases; nucleotides outside the gene matches: 4. In DNA, the CDR3 is TGCGCCAGCAGCTTGGAAGGGGGCAGGAACTATGGCTACACCTTC. It encodes CASSLEGGRNYGYTF.

At least ten counts were recorded for this clone. J is TRBJ1-1 and V is TRBV24-1; no definite D call. The CDR3 sequence is 13 residues long. Germline CDR1 is KGHDR and CDR2 is SFDVKD. Trimming took off 0 bases at V and 3 bases at J, with 4 bases between the two ends. Here the CDR3 reads CATSDLLDTEAFF. In DNA form, the CDR3 reads TGTGCCACCAGTGATTTGTTAGACACTGAAGCTTTCTTT.

This clone appeared many times. The genes are TRBV7-3 and TRBJ2-1; D remains unclear. The germline V gene has CDR1 SGHTA and CDR2 FQGTGA. The CDR3 is 15 amino acids. V was trimmed by 2 bases and J by 9 bases, leaving 17 bases between them. CDR3 loop: CASSLVPGYRGEQFF. In DNA form, the CDR3 reads TGTGCCAGCAGCTTAGTTCCCGGGTATCGCGGTGAGCAGTTCTTC.

This clone was observed at least ten times. The rearrangement joins TRBV7-2 to TRBJ1-6; maybe TRBD1 (6 bases). CDR3 size: 14 residues. The germline gives CDR1 SGHTA, CDR2 FQGNSA. Trimming cost V 5 bases and J 10 bases, with 15 bases left between them. The CDR3 here is CASSLRGSASPLHF. Here the CDR3 DNA reads TGTGCCAGCAGCCTCAGGGGATCAGCCTCACCCCTCCACTTT. The complete variable domain, with remaining parts taken from reference TRBV7-2 and TRBJ1-6, reads GAGVSQSPSNKVTEKGKDVELRCDPISGHTALYWYRQSLGQGLEFLIYFQGNSAPDKSGLPSDRFSAERTGGSVSTLTIQRTQQEDSAVYLCASSLRGSASPLHFGNGTRLTVT.

V and J are TRBV7-3 and TRBJ1-5; no firm D call. V lost 5 bases, J lost 3 bases, and 8 bases lay in between. Per germline, CDR1 SGHTA and CDR2 FQGTGA. The CDR3 is 13 residues long. CDR3: CASSKTTNQPQHF. In nucleotides, the CDR3 is TGTGCCAGCAGCAAGACTACCAATCAGCCCCAGCATTTT.

This clone occurred many times. The rearrangement joins TRBV10-2 to TRBJ2-2; unclear D gene. The germline V and J ends were trimmed by 8 bases and 5 bases, with 12 bases remaining between them. The CDR3 covers 13 residues. Germline loops: CDR1 WSHSY, CDR2 SAAADI. CDR3 bases: TGCGCCAGCCGAGGCGTAGGGACCGGGGAGCTGTTTTTT. Protein sequence: CASRGVGTGELFF.

There are many counts of this clone. This sequence joins TRBV19 and TRBJ1-1, with TRBD1 as a possible D gene (6 bases). CDR3 length equals 13 residues. The V end lost 6 bases, the J end lost 3 bases, and 11 bases lay between the germline ends. The germline gives CDR1 LNHDA, CDR2 SQIVND (reference sequence). For the CDR3, the DNA is TGTGCCAGTAGCCCGGACAGTGACACTGAAGCTTTCTTT. Amino acid sequence: CASSPDSDTEAFF.

This chain links TRBV24-1 with TRBJ2-5; D is ambiguous. This CDR3 has 16 amino acids. Germline-derived CDR1 and CDR2 are KGHDR and SFDVKD. V was trimmed by 1 base and J by 4 bases, leaving 15 bases between them. The CDR3, as DNA: TGTGCCACCAGTGATTTAGTAGTTGGCGGCCCAGAGACCCAGTACTTC. Its translation is CATSDLVVGGPETQYF.

This clone was recorded many times. CDR3 residues: CASSLAGHQPQHF. CDR3 bases: TGTGCCAGCAGTTTAGCAGGGCATCAGCCCCAGCATTTT. The V gene is TRBV12-3 or TRBV12-4, the J gene TRBJ1-5, with D unresolved. CDR3 length equals 13 residues. Trimming shortened V by 0 bases and J by 5 bases, and 5 bases separated the two germline ends.

This clone was seen repeatedly, ten times or more. This rearrangement joins TRBV9 to TRBJ2-1, with TRBD2 matching 11 bases. CDR1 is SGDLS and CDR2 is YYNGEE in the germline V gene. This CDR3 has 15 residues. V lost 5 bases, J lost 3 bases, and 4 bases stayed unmatched. The CDR3 DNA sequence: TGTGCCAGCAGAAAGGGGACTAGCGGCTACAATGAGCAGTTCTTC. Protein: CASRKGTSGYNEQFF.

This clone has a count of ten or more. V gene TRBV27 combines with J gene TRBJ2-7; 9 nucleotides match TRBD1. Germline V lookup: CDR1 MNHEY, CDR2 SMNVEV (reference sequence). V was clipped by 5 bases and J by 4 bases; unmatched bases: 9. This CDR3 is 15 amino acids long. Here the CDR3 DNA reads TGTGCCAGCAGTCCGCAGGGACAGGGCGGATACGAGCAGTACTTC. Its translation: CASSPQGQGGYEQYF.

This clone was counted many times. The genes are TRBV6-5 and TRBJ1-1; D call uncertain. Trimming left V 6 bases short and J 0 bases short, with 8 bases between. The CDR3 loop spans 13 amino acids. Germline V gene data show CDR1 as MNHEY and CDR2 as SVGAGI. Here the CDR3 DNA reads TGTGCCAGCAGCCCCACACTGAACACTGAAGCTTTCTTT. Its protein product is CASSPTLNTEAFF.

The rearrangement uses TRBV5-1 and TRBJ1-2; 7 bases line up with TRBD1. Germline CDR1 is SGHRS and CDR2 is YFSETQ. This CDR3 has 14 amino acids. Unmatched junction bases numbered 10, after V lost 3 bases and J lost 8 bases. CDR3 amino acids: CASSYQGQVEGYTF. DNA for the CDR3: TGCGCCAGCAGCTATCAAGGACAGGTGGAAGGCTACACCTTC.

There are many counts of this clone. V and J are TRBV9 and TRBJ2-1; 12 bases agree with TRBD2. The germline CDR1 and CDR2 sequences are SGDLS and YYNGEE. CDR3 size: 17 residues. V was clipped by 0 bases and J by 8 bases; unmatched bases: 9. CDR3 sequence (DNA): TGTGCCAGCAGCGTAGCGACCCTAGCGGGAGGGCCCCATGAGCAGTTCTTC. Its protein is CASSVATLAGGPHEQFF.

Many counts were recorded for this clone. V usage is TRBV18 and J usage is TRBJ2-2, with D possibly being TRBD2 (6 bases). With 3 bases removed from V and 4 bases from J, the gap between germline ends came to 6 bases. Germline V gene lookup returns CDR1 KGHSH and CDR2 LQKENI. The CDR3 spans 13 residues. The CDR3 protein is CASSPTSTGELFF. The CDR3 bases are TGTGCCAGCTCACCGACTAGCACCGGGGAGCTGTTTTTT.

The chain couples TRBV27 to TRBJ1-2, with TRBD1 identical over 9 bases. The germline CDR1 and CDR2 sequences are MNHEY and SMNVEV (reference sequence). The CDR3 spans 15 residues. The junction had 8 bases not matched to a gene; V was cut back by 5 bases and J by 4 bases. CDR3 nucleotide sequence: TGTGCCAGCAGTGCCCCTGGGACAGGGATCTATGGCTACACCTTC. The encoded protein is CASSAPGTGIYGYTF.